Each of the 16 T cell receptor beta chains below was sequenced from the same sample in a study of post-analysis software for immune sequencing data. Study-wide results and limits: Four or five TRBV segments were significantly more frequent in patients than in controls. TRBV5-6, TRBV5-1 and TRBV20-1 were among these segments.

Researchers reported that TCR beta cDNA libraries carried unique molecular identifiers. TCRdb re-analysed the PCR reads in MiXCR, keeping a single row per CDR3 protein. The table includes around 500,000 distinct CDR3 sequences, approximately 34% detected once. No antigen is known for these receptors. Material for sequencing was blood. All receptors come from a girl under 18 with multiple sclerosis.

The chain employs TRBV4-1 and TRBJ2-3; 10 nucleotides agree with TRBD1. Germline CDR1 reads MGHRA; CDR2 reads YSYEKL. The CDR3 loop spans 16 amino acids. Trimming removed 1 base from V and 4 bases from J; junction bases left unmatched: 5. CDR3 nucleotide sequence: TGCGCCAGCAGCCAAGGGCGAGGACAGGGGGCAGATACGCAGTATTTT. It translates to CASSQGRGQGADTQYF.

This clonotype was observed a handful of times. This chain connects TRBV4-1 to TRBJ2-7, with 10 bases identical to TRBD1. The CDR3 is made up of 16 amino acids. V shed 4 bases and J 0 bases; nucleotides not matched to a gene: 6. The V gene's germline CDR1 is MGHRA and CDR2 YSYEKL. CDR3 in amino acids: CASSRLGQGLSYEQYF. Written as DNA, the CDR3 is TGCGCCAGCAGCCGCTTGGGACAGGGGCTCTCCTACGAGCAGTACTTC.

This chain joins TRBV4-2 and TRBJ2-5; 8 positions match TRBD2. Germline loops: CDR1 LGHNA, CDR2 YNFKEQ. V was clipped by 3 bases and J by 2 bases; unmatched bases: 5. CDR3 length equals 15 residues. CDR3 nucleotides: TGTGCCAGCAGCCAGGCCACGGGGGGGCAAGAGACCCAGTACTTC. Its translation: CASSQATGGQETQYF.

V usage is TRBV5-1 and J usage is TRBJ2-5; D is possibly TRBD1 (5 bases). V lost 1 base and J 4 bases, leaving 17 bases between the germline ends. Germline CDR1 reads SGHRS; CDR2 reads YFSETQ. The CDR3 loop spans 16 amino acids. In nucleotides, the CDR3 is TGCGCCAGCAGCTTGACCGACAGCCTTAGTGGAGAGACCCAGTACTTC. Its protein is CASSLTDSLSGETQYF. Together with reference TRBV5-1 and TRBJ2-5, the CDR3 gives the full variable domain: KAGVTQTPRYLIKTRGQQVTLSCSPISGHRSVSWYQQTPGQGLQFLFEYFSETQRNKGNFPGRFSGRQFSNSRSEMNVSTLELGDSALYLCASSLTDSLSGETQYFGPGTRLLVL.

The chain recombines TRBV29-1 with TRBJ2-3, with 10 bases matching TRBD2. The CDR3 is 12 amino acids. CDR1 and CDR2 (germline): SQVTM, ANQGSEA. V lost 4 bases and J lost 8; bases outside the gene matches: 3. This CDR3 is CSVVVAGGTQYF. DNA of the CDR3: TGCAGCGTTGTCGTAGCGGGGGGTACGCAGTATTTT.

This clonotype was observed a few times. The rearrangement joins TRBV6-6 to TRBJ2-3; TRBD1 agrees at 9 bases. Germline V gene data show CDR1 as MNHNY and CDR2 as SVGAGI (reference sequence). The trim removed 0 bases at V and 2 bases at J, leaving 6 bases unmatched. The CDR3 is 17 residues long. This CDR3 reads CASSYSIGTGSTDTQYF. The CDR3 DNA reads TGTGCCAGCAGTTACTCGATAGGGACAGGGTCCACAGATACGCAGTATTTT.

Concerning this clonotype itself: One junction end disagrees with the germline gene, perhaps due to a read error. This sequence joins TRBV6-1 and TRBJ2-3; weak D call: TRBD1 (5 bases). The CDR3 is 13 amino acids. Germline lookup yields CDR1 MNHNS and CDR2 SASEGT. Written as DNA, the CDR3 is TGTGCCAGCGGACACCTCCGCACAGATGCGCAGTATTTT. Its protein product is CASGHLRTDAQYF.

This clonotype has only a few counts. The chain has TRBV5-4 and TRBJ1-2; a possible D gene is TRBD1 (6 bases). Per the germline V gene, CDR1 is SGHNT and CDR2 is YYREEE (reference sequence). Trimming cost V 5 bases and J 2 bases, with 10 bases left between them. The CDR3 is 13 residues long. Here the CDR3 reads CASRHDRNYGYTF. The CDR3 DNA reads TGTGCCAGCAGACACGACAGGAACTATGGCTACACCTTC.

This clonotype has just a few counts. This chain uses TRBV7-3 with TRBJ2-3, with TRBD2 matching over 9 bases. Germline V CDR1 and CDR2: SGHTA, FQGTGA. The CDR3 has 16 amino acids. The V gene end was trimmed by 1 base and the J gene end by 4 bases; junction bases not matched to a gene: 6. The CDR3 protein is CASSLNSGGLADTQYF. CDR3 nucleotide sequence: TGTGCCAGCAGCTTAAACAGCGGGGGGTTGGCAGATACGCAGTATTTT.

The gene calls are TRBV7-9 and TRBJ1-1; D is ambiguous. CDR1 is SEHNR, CDR2 FQNEAQ, per germline (reference sequence). V was clipped by 5 bases and J by 11 bases, with 12 bases between them. The CDR3 is 11 amino acids. The CDR3 region is CASSRTQYAFF. As DNA, the CDR3 is TGTGCCAGCAGCCGTACCCAGTACGCTTTCTTT.

In its sample, this clonotype was seen many times. This chain connects TRBV10-3 to TRBJ2-6, with 7 bases that match TRBD1. With V trimmed by 0 bases and J by 4 bases, 12 bases remained unmatched. Germline V gene data show CDR1 as ENHRY and CDR2 as SYGVKD. There are 19 residues in the CDR3. The CDR3: CAISESRGGPGVGANVLTF. The CDR3 DNA is TGTGCCATCAGTGAGTCGAGAGGGGGCCCCGGGGTCGGGGCCAACGTCCTGACTTTC.

To note about this clonotype: Germline and junction disagree at one end, which may indicate a read error. This chain links TRBV20-1 with TRBJ2-1, with D perhaps TRBD2 (6 bases). Germline V gene data show CDR1 as DFQATT and CDR2 as SNEGSKA (reference sequence). This CDR3 is built from 14 residues. The CDR3 DNA follows: TGCGGTGCTAGGTGGCTAGCGTTCTACAATGAGCAGTTCTTC. Residues: CGARWLAFYNEQFF.

Concerning this clonotype itself: One junction end does not reproduce the germline sequence, and a read error may be involved. The rearrangement links TRBV24-1 to TRBJ2-6, with a possible D match to TRBD1 (6 bases). The CDR3 is 19 residues long. Per germline, CDR1 KGHDR and CDR2 SFDVKD. CDR3: CATSDLSGVAIDGANALTF. The CDR3 bases are TGTGCCACCAGTGATCTTTCAGGGGTGGCCATTGATGGGGCCAACGCCCTGACTTTC.

The sample holds a few counts of this clonotype. This sequence joins TRBV29-1 and TRBJ2-7; 7 bases are shared with TRBD1. Trimming cost V 6 bases and J 2 bases; bases outside gene matches: 10. The CDR3 has 14 amino acids. Germline V lookup: CDR1 SQVTM, CDR2 ANQGSEA. As DNA, the CDR3 is TGCAGCGTAACTATGGGACAGCAGACCTACGAGCAGTACTTC. Translated, it gives CSVTMGQQTYEQYF.

This clonotype was seen a handful of times. The rearrangement links TRBV11-2 to TRBJ2-1, with D tentatively TRBD2 (7 bases). CDR1 and CDR2 from the germline V gene are SGHAT and FQNNGV. V dropped 0 bases and J dropped 7 bases, with 13 bases sitting between them. The CDR3 runs 15 residues. CDR3 amino acids: CASSLDGGRGNEQFF. The DNA for the CDR3 is TGTGCCAGCAGCTTAGACGGAGGGAGGGGGAATGAGCAGTTCTTC. Supplemented by reference TRBV11-2 and TRBJ2-1, the full variable domain reads EAGVAQSPRYKIIEKRQSVAFWCNPISGHATLYWYQQILGQGPKLLIQFQNNGVVDDSQLPKDRFSAERLKGVDSTLKIQPAKLEDSAVYLCASSLDGGRGNEQFFGPGTRLTVL.

A note on this clonotype: The junction does not match germline at one end; this may be a read error. The chain has TRBV5-1 and TRBJ1-2; 9 bases match TRBD1. In germline, CDR1 is SGHRS, CDR2 YFSETQ. This CDR3 is built from 14 residues. Here the CDR3 reads CASSQGQGYYGYTF. The CDR3 nucleotides read TGCGCCAGCAGCCAGGGACAGGGCTACTATGGTTACACCTTC.